This note documents a single TCR beta chain sequence. J was trimmed by 6 bases and V by 4 bases; bases with no gene match: 4. This CDR3 has 14 residues. The germline V gene has CDR1 MRHNA and CDR2 SNTAGT. This entry belongs to a study of blood T cell repertoires in COVID-19. Whole-study context: Collection of acute and convalescent COVID-19 samples took place in the United States, Italy and Spain. The analysed material was cDNA or gDNA that came from T cells, B-cell-depleted T cells, or PBMCs.

How the authors handled the data: Amplification of reference gene primers provided the estimated nucleated cell counts. The repertoire was sequenced with immunoSEQ multiplex PCR; TCRdb's copy has only in-frame clones and lacks some. That table is the source of V, J and clone size, and D and trimming were worked out from the DNA. The sample holds fewer than 85,000 clones, around nine tenths seen once. V is TRBV6-4 and J is TRBJ2-2, with 8 bases lining up with TRBD1. This clonotype was sampled from a man in his fifties or sixties with active COVID-19. The sample taken for sequencing was peripheral blood. In DNA, the CDR3 is TGTGCCAGCAGTGTCGGGGACAGGCCCGGGGAGCTGTTTTTT. Amino acid sequence: CASSVGDRPGELFF.